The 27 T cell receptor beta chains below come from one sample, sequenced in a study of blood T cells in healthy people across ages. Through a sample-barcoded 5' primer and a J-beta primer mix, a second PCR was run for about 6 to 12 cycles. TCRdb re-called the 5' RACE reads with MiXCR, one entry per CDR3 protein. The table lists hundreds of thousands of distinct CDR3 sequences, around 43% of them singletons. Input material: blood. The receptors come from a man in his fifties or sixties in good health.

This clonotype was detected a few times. The CDR3 DNA sequence: TGCGCCAGCAGCTGGGGGGGCGCAGAGGCAGATACGCAGTATTTT. Translation gives CASSWGGAEADTQYF. The genes are TRBV5-1 and TRBJ2-3, with D possibly being TRBD2 (7 bases). CDR1 is SGHRS, CDR2 YFSETQ, per germline. The V end was cut by 3 bases, the J end by 4 bases, with 15 bases between. This CDR3 is 15 amino acids long.

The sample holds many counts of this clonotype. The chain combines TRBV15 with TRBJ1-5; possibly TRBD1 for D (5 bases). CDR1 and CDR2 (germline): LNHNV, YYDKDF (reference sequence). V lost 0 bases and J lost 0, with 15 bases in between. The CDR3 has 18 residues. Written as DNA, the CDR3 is TGTGCCACCAGCAGAGATTTAGGGGCAGCTTATAGCAATCAGCCCCAGCATTTT. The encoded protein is CATSRDLGAAYSNQPQHF.

CDR3 sequence reads: CASSPGGSSSSGANVLTF. CDR3 nucleotides: TGCGCCAGCAGCCCGGGAGGGTCTTCCTCCTCTGGGGCCAACGTCCTGACTTTC. This rearrangement joins TRBV4-1 to TRBJ2-6, with TRBD2 matching 8 bases. The J segment lost 0 bases and the V segment lost 4 bases, leaving 8 bases of the junction unmatched. The CDR3 totals 18 residues. Germline CDR1 reads MGHRA; CDR2 reads YSYEKL.

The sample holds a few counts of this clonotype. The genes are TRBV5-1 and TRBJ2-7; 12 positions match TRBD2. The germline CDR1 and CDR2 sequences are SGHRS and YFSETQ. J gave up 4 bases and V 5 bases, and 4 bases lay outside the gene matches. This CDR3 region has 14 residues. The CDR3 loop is CASRVTSGGYEQYF. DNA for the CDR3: TGCGCCAGCAGAGTAACTAGCGGGGGGTACGAGCAGTACTTC. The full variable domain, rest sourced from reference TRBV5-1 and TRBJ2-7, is KAGVTQTPRYLIKTRGQQVTLSCSPISGHRSVSWYQQTPGQGLQFLFEYFSETQRNKGNFPGRFSGRQFSNSRSEMNVSTLELGDSALYLCASRVTSGGYEQYFGPGTRLTVT.

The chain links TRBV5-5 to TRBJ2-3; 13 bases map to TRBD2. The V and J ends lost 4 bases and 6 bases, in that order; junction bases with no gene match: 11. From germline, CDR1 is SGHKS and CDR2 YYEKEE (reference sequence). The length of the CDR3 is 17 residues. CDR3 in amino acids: CASSLQTSGGPLDTQYF. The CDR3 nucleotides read TGTGCCAGCAGCCTTCAGACTAGCGGGGGGCCTTTGGATACGCAGTATTTT. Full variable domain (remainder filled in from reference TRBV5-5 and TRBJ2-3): DAGVTQSPTHLIKTRGQQVTLRCSPISGHKSVSWYQQVLGQGPQFIFQYYEKEERGRGNFPDRFSARQFPNYSSELNVNALLLGDSALYLCASSLQTSGGPLDTQYFGPGTRLTVL.

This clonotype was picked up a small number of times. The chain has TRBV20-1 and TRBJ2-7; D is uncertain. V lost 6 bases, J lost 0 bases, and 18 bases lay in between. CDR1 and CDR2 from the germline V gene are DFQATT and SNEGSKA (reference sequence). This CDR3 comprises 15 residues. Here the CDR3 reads CSAKIPTVSSYEQYF. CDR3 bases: TGCAGTGCCAAAATCCCGACGGTGAGCTCCTACGAGCAGTACTTC.

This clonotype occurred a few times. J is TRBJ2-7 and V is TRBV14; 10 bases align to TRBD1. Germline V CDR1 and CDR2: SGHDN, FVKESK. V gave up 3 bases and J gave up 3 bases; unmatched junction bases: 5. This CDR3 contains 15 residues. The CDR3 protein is CASSHDRGRVYEQYF. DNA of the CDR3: TGTGCCAGCAGCCACGACAGGGGGCGCGTCTACGAGCAGTACTTC. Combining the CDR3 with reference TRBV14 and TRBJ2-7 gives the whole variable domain EAGVTQFPSHSVIEKGQTVTLRCDPISGHDNLYWYRRVMGKEIKFLLHFVKESKQDESGMPNNRFLAERTGGTYSTLKVQPAELEDSGVYFCASSHDRGRVYEQYFGPGTRLTVT.

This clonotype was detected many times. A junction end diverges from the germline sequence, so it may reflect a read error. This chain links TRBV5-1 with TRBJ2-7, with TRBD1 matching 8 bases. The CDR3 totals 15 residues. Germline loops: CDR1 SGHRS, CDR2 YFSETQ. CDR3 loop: CASSPRQGSSYEQYF. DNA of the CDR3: TGTGCCAGCAGCCCTCGACAGGGGAGCTCCTACGAGCAGTACTTC.

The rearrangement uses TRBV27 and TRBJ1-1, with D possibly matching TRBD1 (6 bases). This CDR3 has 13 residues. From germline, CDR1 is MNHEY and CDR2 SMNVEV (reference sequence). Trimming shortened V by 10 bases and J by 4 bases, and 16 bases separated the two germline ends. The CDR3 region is CATFPGGGTEAFF. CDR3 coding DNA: TGTGCCACCTTCCCCGGGGGCGGCACTGAAGCTTTCTTT.

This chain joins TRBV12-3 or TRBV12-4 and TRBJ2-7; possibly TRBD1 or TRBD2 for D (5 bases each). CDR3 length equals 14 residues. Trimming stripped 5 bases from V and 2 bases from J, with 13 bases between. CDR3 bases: TGTGCCAGCAGTCACCGGGACCGAACCTACGAGCAGTACTTC. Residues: CASSHRDRTYEQYF.

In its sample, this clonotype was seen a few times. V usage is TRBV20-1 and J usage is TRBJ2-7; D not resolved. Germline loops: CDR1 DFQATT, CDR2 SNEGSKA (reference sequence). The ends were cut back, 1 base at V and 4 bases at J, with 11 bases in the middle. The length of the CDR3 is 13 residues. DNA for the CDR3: TGCAGTGCTAGAGTCCCCAACTTGTACGAGCAGTACTTC. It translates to CSARVPNLYEQYF.

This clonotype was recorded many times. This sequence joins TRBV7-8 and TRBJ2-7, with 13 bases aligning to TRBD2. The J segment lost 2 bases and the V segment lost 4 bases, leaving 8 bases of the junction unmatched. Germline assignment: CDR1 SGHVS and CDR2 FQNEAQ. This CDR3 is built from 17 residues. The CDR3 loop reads CASSSRLAGGDTYEQYF. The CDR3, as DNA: TGTGCCAGCAGCTCCAGACTAGCGGGGGGCGATACCTACGAGCAGTACTTC.

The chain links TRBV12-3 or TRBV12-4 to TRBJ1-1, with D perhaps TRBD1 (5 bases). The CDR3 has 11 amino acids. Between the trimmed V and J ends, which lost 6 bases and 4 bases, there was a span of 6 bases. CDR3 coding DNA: TGTGCCAGCAGGGGACCCACTGAAGCTTTCTTT. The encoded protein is CASRGPTEAFF.

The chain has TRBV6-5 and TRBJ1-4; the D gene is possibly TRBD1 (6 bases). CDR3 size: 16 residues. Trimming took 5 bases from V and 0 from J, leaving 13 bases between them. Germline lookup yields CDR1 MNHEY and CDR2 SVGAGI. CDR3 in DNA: TGTGCCAGCAGTAAACGACAGGCCGCAACTAATGAAAAACTGTTTTTT. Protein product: CASSKRQAATNEKLFF.

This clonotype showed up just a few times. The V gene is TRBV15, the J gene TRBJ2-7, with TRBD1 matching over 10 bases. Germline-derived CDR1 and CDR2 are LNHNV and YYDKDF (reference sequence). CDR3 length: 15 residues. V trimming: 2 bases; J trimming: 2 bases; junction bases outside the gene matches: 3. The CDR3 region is CATSRSGQGTYEQYF. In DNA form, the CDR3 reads TGTGCCACCAGCAGATCGGGACAGGGGACCTACGAGCAGTACTTC.

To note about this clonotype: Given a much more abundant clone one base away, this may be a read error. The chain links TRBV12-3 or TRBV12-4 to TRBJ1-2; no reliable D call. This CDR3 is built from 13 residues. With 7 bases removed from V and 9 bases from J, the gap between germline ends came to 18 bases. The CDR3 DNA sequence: TGTGCCAGCACCTTGGACCTTGTGGCCAGCTACACCTTC. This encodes CASTLDLVASYTF.

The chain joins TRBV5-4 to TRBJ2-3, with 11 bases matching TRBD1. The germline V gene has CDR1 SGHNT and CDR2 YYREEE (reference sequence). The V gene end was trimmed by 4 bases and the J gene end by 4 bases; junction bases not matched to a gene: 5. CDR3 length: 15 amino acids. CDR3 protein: CASSVGQGGSDTQYF. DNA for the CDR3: TGTGCCAGCAGCGTGGGACAGGGGGGCTCAGATACGCAGTATTTT.

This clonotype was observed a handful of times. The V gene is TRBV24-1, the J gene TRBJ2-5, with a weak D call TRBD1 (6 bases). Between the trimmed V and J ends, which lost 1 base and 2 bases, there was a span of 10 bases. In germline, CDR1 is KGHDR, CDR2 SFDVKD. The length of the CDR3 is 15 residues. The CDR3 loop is CATSDLTGSQETQYF. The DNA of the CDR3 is TGTGCCACCAGTGATTTAACAGGGTCTCAAGAGACCCAGTACTTC.

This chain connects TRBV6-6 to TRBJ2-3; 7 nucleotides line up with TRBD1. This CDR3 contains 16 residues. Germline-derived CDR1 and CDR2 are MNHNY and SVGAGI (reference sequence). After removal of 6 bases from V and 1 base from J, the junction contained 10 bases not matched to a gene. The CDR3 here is CASSTGTAFGTDTQYF. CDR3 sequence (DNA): TGTGCCAGCAGCACCGGGACAGCGTTTGGCACAGATACGCAGTATTTT.

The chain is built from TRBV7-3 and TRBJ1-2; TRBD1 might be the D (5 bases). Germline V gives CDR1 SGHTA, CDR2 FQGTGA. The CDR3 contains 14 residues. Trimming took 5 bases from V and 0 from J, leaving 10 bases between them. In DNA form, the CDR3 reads TGTGCCAGCAGCCCCATGGGGGCTAACTATGGCTACACCTTC. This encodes CASSPMGANYGYTF.

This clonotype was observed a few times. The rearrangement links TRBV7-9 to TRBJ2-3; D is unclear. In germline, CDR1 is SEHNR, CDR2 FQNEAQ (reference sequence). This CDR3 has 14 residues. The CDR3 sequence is CASRTEFSTDTQYF. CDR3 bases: TGTGCTTCTAGGACGGAGTTTTCCACAGATACGCAGTATTTT.

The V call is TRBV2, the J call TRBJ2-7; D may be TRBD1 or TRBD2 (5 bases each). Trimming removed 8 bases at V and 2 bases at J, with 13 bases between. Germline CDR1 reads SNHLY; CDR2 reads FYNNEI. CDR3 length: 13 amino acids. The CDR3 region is CASSGLATYEQYF. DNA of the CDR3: TGTGCCAGCTCGGGGCTAGCAACCTACGAGCAGTACTTC. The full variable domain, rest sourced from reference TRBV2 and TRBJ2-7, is EPEVTQTPSHQVTQMGQEVILRCVPISNHLYFYWYRQILGQKVEFLVSFYNNEISEKSEIFDDQFSVERPDGSNFTLKIRSTKLEDSAMYFCASSGLATYEQYFGPGTRLTVT.

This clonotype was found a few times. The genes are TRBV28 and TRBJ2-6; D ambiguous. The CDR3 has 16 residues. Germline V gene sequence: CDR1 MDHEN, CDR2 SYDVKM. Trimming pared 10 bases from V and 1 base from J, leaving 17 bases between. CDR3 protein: CATVGELSSGANVLTF. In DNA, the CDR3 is TGTGCCACCGTTGGGGAATTAAGTTCTGGGGCCAACGTCCTGACTTTC.

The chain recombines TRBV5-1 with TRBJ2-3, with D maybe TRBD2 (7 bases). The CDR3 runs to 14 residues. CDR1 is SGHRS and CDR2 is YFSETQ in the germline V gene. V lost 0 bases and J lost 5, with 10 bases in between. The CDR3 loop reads CASSLDRGGDTQYF. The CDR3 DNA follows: TGCGCCAGCAGCTTGGATAGGGGGGGAGATACGCAGTATTTT.

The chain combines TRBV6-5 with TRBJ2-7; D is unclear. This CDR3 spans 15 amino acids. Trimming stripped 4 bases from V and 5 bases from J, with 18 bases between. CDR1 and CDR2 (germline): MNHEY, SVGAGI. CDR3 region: CASSFETPRIHEQYF. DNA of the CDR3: TGTGCCAGCAGTTTCGAGACCCCGAGGATCCACGAGCAGTACTTC.

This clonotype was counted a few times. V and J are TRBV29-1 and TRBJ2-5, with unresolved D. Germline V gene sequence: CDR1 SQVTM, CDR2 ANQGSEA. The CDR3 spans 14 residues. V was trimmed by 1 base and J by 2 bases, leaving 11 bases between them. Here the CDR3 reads CSVEVVGGQETQYF. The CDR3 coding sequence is TGCAGCGTTGAAGTGGTGGGCGGACAAGAGACCCAGTACTTC.

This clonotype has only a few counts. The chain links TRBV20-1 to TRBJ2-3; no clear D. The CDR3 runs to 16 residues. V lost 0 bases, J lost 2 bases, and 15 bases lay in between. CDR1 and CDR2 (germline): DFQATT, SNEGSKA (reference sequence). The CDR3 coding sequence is TGCAGTGCTAGAGATGGTTACGGCGGTTCCACAGATACGCAGTATTTT. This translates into CSARDGYGGSTDTQYF.